Reported below is one T cell receptor (beta chain). Antigen unknown. This record belongs to a study of OX40 agonist ivuxolimab in advanced cancers. Overall study results and limits: Antigen specificity of clonally expanded peripheral T cells was not established. At doses 0.1 to 3.0 mg/kg, CD4+ and CD8+ clones expanded.

The CDR3 totals 14 residues. Germline V CDR1 and CDR2: MNHNY, SVGAGI (reference sequence). Deletions cut 4 bases from V and 5 bases from J, with 14 bases between. Only in-frame clones appear in the TCRdb table, and some are missing; sequencing was by immunoSEQ multiplex PCR. The profile shows 60,000 or so clones, 80% to 85% of them singletons. V usage is TRBV6-6 and J usage is TRBJ2-5; the D gene could be TRBD1 or TRBD2 (7 bases each). The TCR sequence derives from an adult with an advanced solid tumor such as melanoma, head and neck, liver or kidney cancer. The starting material was CD4+ or CD8+ T cells sorted from blood, obtained in a trial of the OX40 agonist ivuxolimab. The CDR3: CASSWRQGGETQYF. The CDR3 region has the DNA TGTGCCAGCAGTTGGAGACAGGGAGGGGAGACCCAGTACTTC.